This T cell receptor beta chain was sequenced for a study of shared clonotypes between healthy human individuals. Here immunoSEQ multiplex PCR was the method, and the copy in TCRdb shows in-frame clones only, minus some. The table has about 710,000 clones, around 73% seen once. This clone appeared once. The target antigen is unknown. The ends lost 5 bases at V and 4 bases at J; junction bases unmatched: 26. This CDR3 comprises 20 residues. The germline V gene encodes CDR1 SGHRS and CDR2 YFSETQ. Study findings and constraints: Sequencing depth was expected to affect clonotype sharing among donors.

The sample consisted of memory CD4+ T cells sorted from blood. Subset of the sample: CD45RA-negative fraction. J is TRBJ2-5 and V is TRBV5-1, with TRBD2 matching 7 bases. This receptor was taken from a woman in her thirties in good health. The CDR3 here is CASRLIHSTGGGGKRETQYF. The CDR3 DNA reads TGCGCCAGCAGACTAATCCATAGCACGGGAGGTGGTGGCAAGCGAGAGACCCAGTACTTC.